This T cell receptor beta chain is drawn from a study of shared clonotypes between healthy human individuals. Details on this clone: Its antigen is unknown.

The CDR3 runs 17 residues. CDR1 is SGHRS, CDR2 YFSETQ, per germline. Trimming took off 0 bases at V and 0 bases at J, with 12 bases between the two ends. Study observations and caveats: Clonotype sharing among donors, it was expected, would be affected by sequencing depth.

Data came from immunoSEQ multiplex PCR; TCRdb stores just in-frame clones and leaves some out. The sample lists about 490,000 clones, 81% occurring once. This clonotype originated in a woman aged 35 to 49 in good health. Some clones in this sample may be carry-over from other donors' samples. The J gene is TRBJ2-2, the V gene TRBV5-1, with D possibly matching TRBD1 (6 bases). The sample consisted of PBMCs. The CDR3 sequence: CASSLEPQGPNTGELFF. DNA of the CDR3: TGCGCCAGCAGCTTGGAACCACAGGGTCCGAACACCGGGGAGCTGTTTTTT. Looking up the rest from reference TRBV5-1 and TRBJ2-2 gives the full variable domain: KAGVTQTPRYLIKTRGQQVTLSCSPISGHRSVSWYQQTPGQGLQFLFEYFSETQRNKGNFPGRFSGRQFSNSRSEMNVSTLELGDSALYLCASSLEPQGPNTGELFFGEGSRLTVL.